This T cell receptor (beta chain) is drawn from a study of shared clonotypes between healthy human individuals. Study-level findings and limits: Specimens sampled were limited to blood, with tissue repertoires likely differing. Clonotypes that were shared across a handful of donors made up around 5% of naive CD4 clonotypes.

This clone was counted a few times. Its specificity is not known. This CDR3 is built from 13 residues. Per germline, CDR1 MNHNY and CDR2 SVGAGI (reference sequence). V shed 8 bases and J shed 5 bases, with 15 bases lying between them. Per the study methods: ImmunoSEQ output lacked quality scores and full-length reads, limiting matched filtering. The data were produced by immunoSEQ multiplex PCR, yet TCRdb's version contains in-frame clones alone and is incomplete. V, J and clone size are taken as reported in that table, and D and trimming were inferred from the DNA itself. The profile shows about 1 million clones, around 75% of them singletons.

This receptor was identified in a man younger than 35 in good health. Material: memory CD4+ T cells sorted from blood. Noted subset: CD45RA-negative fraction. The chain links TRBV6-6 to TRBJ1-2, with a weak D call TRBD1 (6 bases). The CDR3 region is CASDTGNKYGYTF. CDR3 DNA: TGTGCCAGCGACACAGGGAATAAGTATGGCTACACCTTC.